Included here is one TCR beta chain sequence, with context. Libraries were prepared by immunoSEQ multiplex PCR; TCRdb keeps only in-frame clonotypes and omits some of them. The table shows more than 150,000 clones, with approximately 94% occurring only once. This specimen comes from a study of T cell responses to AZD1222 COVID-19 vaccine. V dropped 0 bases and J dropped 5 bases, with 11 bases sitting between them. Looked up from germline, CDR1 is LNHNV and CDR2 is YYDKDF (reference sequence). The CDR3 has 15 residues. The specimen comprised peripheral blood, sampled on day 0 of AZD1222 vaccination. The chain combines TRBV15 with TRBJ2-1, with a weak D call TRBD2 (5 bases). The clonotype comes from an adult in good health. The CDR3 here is CATSREVEAHNEQFF. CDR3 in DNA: TGTGCCACCAGCAGAGAGGTGGAGGCCCACAATGAGCAGTTCTTC.